Listed below are T cell receptor beta chains from one sample, sequenced in a study of ipilimumab plus nivolumab after autologous stem cell transplantation. Some clones are missing from TCRdb's copy, which holds only in-frame ones; the method was immunoSEQ multiplex PCR. The data contain approximately 84,000 clones, 75% to 85% of them singletons. Sequencing used PBMCs, obtained in a trial of ipilimumab plus nivolumab as post-transplant consolidation. The source is a male donor with diffuse large B-cell lymphoma. The CDR3 runs from the conserved cysteine through the conserved F or W. The D gene is left open where the match is weak. Size is stated for part of the rows, as once, few or many counts, or as a class when the clone is expanded.

V	J	size	D	DNA	CDR3
TRBV7-3	TRBJ2-1	.	.	TGTGCCAGCAGCTTAACGTCGAAAGCGACCCTCAATGAGCAGTTCTTC	CASSLTSKATLNEQFF
TRBV20-1	TRBJ2-7	.	.	TGCAGTGCTTCTCATGGGCACGAGCAGTACTTC	CSASHGHEQYF
TRBV6-1	TRBJ1-1	.	.	TGTGCCAGCAGTGCCGGGGACGGATACACTGAAGCTTTCTTT	CASSAGDGYTEAFF
TRBV7-2	TRBJ2-1	.	TRBD2	TGTGCCAGCAGCGCCAGGCCAGCGGGGGGAAACAATGAGCAGTTCTTC	CASSARPAGGNNEQFF
TRBV12-2	TRBJ1-2	.	.	TGTGCAAGTCGCCGCCGTGCAGGGAACGGCTACACCTTC	CASRRRAGNGYTF
TRBV5-4	TRBJ2-3	.	.	TGTGCCAGCAGCCCTGGGACCTCCGGCCCTACGCAGTATTTT	CASSPGTSGPTQYF
TRBV11-2	TRBJ2-1	.	.	TGTGCCAGCAGCTTAGCCGGGGACACCCTCAATGAGCAGTTCTTC	CASSLAGDTLNEQFF
TRBV18	TRBJ2-2	few	TRBD2	TGTGCCAGCTCACCCTCGCCTAGCGGGGCAACCGGGGAGCTGTTTTTT	CASSPSPSGATGELFF
TRBV2	TRBJ1-2	.	TRBD1	TGTGCCAGCAGCCGTGACAGGGGGATGTTGGATGGCTACACCTTC	CASSRDRGMLDGYTF
TRBV6-6	TRBJ1-5	.	TRBD1	TGTGCCAGCAGACCCCCCGGGACAGGGGCAGAACAGCCCCAGCATTTT	CASRPPGTGAEQPQHF
TRBV5-4	TRBJ1-2	once	TRBD1	TGTGCCAGCAGCTTTGACGACAGGGAGTTGTCTGGCTACACCTTC	CASSFDDRELSGYTF
TRBV6-1	TRBJ1-2	.	.	TGTGCCAGCAGTGGCGGGAACCCGACGTTTCGCGGCTACACCTTC	CASSGGNPTFRGYTF
TRBV7-2	TRBJ2-5	few	.	TGTGCCAGCAGCTTACAGGGGGGAACCGAGACCCAGTACTTC	CASSLQGGTETQYF
TRBV4-3	TRBJ2-3	.	.	TGCGCCAGCAGCCAGCGGGACAGAACAGGGGATACGCAGTATTTT	CASSQRDRTGDTQYF
TRBV15	TRBJ2-1	.	TRBD1	TGTGCCACCAGACAGGGGGCGAGGAATGAGCAGTTCTTC	CATRQGARNEQFF
TRBV4-2	TRBJ2-2	.	TRBD1	TGTGCCAGCAGCCGAGTAGGGGGCCAGGTCGGGGAGCTGTTTTTT	CASSRVGGQVGELFF